This record concerns one TCR beta chain sequence. Its antigen is undetermined. Time point in this sample: week 23, last vaccination. One vaccine dose held 300 ug of mutant IDH1 20-mer peptide and came with topical imiquimod. Astrocytomas found in donors were new, WHO grade 3 or 4, IDH1-mutant and ATRX-lost. This record comes from a study of a mutant IDH1 vaccine in newly diagnosed glioma. Germline values: CDR1 SEHNR, CDR2 FQNEAQ (reference sequence). This CDR3 has 12 amino acids. Trimming shortened V by 2 bases and J by 6 bases, and 7 bases separated the two germline ends. Clones were read by immunoSEQ multiplex PCR, and TCRdb kept only the in-frame ones, dropping some. The sample consists of 60,000 to 100,000 clones, 75% to 90% of them appearing once.

The sequencing here drew on PBMCs, taken from a glioma patient whose treatment included an IDH1 peptide vaccine. The gene calls are TRBV7-9 and TRBJ1-1, with D uncertain. This receptor was obtained from a woman in her fifties or sixties with glioma. The CDR3 DNA sequence: TGTGCCAGCAGCTTAAACGTCCCTGAAGCTTTCTTT. This gives the protein CASSLNVPEAFF.